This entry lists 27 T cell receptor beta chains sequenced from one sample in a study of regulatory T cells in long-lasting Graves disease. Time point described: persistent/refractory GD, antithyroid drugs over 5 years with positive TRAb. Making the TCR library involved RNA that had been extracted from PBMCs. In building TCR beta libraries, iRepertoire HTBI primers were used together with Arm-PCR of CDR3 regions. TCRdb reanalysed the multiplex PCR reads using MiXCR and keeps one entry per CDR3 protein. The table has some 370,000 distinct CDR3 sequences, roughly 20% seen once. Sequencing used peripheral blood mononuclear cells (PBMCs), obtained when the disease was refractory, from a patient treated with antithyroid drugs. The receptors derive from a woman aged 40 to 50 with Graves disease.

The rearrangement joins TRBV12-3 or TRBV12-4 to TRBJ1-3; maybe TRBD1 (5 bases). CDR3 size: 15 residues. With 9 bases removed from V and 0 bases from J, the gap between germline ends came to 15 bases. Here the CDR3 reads CASLVNRISGNTIYF. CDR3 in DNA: TGTGCCAGTCTAGTGAACAGGATCTCTGGAAACACCATATATTTT.

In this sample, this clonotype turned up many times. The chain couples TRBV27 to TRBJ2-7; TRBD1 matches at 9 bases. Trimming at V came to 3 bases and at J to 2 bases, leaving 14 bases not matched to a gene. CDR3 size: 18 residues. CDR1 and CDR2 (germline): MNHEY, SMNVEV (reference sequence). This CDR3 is CASSFRDRVLADPYEQYF. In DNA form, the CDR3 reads TGTGCCAGCAGTTTCCGGGACAGGGTATTGGCGGACCCCTACGAGCAGTACTTC.

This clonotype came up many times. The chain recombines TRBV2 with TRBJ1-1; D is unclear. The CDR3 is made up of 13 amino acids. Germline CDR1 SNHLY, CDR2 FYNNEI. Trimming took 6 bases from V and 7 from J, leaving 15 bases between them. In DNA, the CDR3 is TGTGCCAGCAGGGCTCGGGAATTGGGTGAAGCTTTCTTT. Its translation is CASRARELGEAFF. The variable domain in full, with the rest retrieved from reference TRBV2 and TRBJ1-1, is EPEVTQTPSHQVTQMGQEVILRCVPISNHLYFYWYRQILGQKVEFLVSFYNNEISEKSEIFDDQFSVERPDGSNFTLKIRSTKLEDSAMYFCASRARELGEAFFGQGTRLTVV.

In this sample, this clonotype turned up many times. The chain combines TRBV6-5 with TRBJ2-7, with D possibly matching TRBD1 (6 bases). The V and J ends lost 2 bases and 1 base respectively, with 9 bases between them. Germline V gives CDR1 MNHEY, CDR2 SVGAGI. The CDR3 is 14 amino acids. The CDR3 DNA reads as TGTGCCAGCAGTTACGACAGGACGTCCTACGAGCAGTACTTC. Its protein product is CASSYDRTSYEQYF.

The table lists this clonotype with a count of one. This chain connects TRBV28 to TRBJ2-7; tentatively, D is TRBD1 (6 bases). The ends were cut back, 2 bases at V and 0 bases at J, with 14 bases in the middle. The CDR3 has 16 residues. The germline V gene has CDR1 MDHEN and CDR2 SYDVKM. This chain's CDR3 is CASSLTLGQLSYEQYF. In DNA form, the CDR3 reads TGTGCCAGCAGTTTAACCCTCGGACAGCTCTCCTACGAGCAGTACTTC.

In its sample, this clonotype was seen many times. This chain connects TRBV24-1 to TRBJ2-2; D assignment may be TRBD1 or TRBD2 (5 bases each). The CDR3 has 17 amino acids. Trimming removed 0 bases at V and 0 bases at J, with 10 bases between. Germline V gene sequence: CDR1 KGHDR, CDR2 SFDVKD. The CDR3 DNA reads TGTGCCACCAGTGATTTGCCCAGGGACGCGAACACCGGGGAGCTGTTTTTT. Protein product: CATSDLPRDANTGELFF.

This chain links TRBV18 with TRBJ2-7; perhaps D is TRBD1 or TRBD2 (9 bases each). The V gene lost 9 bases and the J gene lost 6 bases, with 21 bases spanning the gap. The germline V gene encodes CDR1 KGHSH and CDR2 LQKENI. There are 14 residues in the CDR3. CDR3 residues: CASASGTGIREQYF. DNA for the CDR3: TGTGCCAGTGCTAGCGGGACAGGGATTCGCGAGCAGTACTTC. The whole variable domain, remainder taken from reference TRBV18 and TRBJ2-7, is NAGVMQNPRHLVRRRGQEARLRCSPMKGHSHVYWYRQLPEEGLKFMVYLQKENIIDESGMPKERFSAEFPKEGPSILRIQQVVRGDSAAYFCASASGTGIREQYFGPGTRLTVT.

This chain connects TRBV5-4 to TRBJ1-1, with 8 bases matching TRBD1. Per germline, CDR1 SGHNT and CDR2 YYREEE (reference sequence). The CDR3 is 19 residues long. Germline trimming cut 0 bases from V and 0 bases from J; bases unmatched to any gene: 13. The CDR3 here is CASSLEVMGQELMNTEAFF. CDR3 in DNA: TGTGCCAGCAGCTTGGAAGTAATGGGACAGGAGCTCATGAACACTGAAGCTTTCTTT. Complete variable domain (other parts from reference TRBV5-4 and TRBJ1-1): ETGVTQSPTHLIKTRGQQVTLRCSSQSGHNTVSWYQQALGQGPQFIFQYYREEENGRGNFPPRFSGLQFPNYSSELNVNALELDDSALYLCASSLEVMGQELMNTEAFFGQGTRLTVV.

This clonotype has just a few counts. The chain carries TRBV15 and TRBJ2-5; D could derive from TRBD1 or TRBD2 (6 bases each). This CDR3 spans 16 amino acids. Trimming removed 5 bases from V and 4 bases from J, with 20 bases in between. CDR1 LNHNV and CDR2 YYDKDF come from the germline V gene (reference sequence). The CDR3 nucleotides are TGTGCCACCAGCGCGTACACCTCACAGGGAGGAGAGACCCAGTACTTC. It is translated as CATSAYTSQGGETQYF. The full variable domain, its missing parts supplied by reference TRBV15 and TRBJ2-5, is DAMVIQNPRYQVTQFGKPVTLSCSQTLNHNVMYWYQQKSSQAPKLLFHYYDKDFNNEADTPDNFQSRRPNTSFCFLDIRSPGLGDTAMYLCATSAYTSQGGETQYFGPGTRLLVL.

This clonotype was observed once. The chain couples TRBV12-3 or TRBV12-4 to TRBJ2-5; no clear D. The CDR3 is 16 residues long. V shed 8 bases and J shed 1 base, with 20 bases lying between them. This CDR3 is CASSPSQAAFQETQYF. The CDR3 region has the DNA TGTGCCAGCTCACCAAGTCAAGCAGCGTTCCAAGAGACCCAGTACTTC.

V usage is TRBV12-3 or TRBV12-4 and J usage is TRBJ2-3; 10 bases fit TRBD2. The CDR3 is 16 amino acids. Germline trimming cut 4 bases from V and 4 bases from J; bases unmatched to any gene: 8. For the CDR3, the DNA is TGTGCCAGCAGTTCTGCCGGGACTAGCGTTTCAGATACGCAGTATTTT. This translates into CASSSAGTSVSDTQYF.

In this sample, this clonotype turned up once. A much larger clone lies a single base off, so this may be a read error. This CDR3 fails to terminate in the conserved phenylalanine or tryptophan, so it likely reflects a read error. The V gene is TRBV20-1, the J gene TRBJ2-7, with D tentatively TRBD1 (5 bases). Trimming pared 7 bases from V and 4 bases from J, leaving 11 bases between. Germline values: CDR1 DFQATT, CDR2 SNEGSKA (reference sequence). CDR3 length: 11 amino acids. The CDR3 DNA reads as TGCAGTGGTGGGGCCGATTACGAGCAGTACTCC. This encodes CSGGADYEQYS.

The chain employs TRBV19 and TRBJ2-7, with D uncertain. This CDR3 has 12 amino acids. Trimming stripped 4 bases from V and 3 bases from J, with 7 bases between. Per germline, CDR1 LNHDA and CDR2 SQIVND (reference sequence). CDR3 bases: TGTGCCAGTAGTACCCGGAACTACGAGCAGTACTTC. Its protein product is CASSTRNYEQYF.

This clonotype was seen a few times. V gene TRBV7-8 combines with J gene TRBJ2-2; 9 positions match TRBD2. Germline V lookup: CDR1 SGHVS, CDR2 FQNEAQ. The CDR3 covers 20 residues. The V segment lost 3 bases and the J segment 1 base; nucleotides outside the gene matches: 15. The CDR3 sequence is CASSLGYRREGLRNTGELFF. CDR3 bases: TGTGCCAGCAGCTTGGGGTATAGGCGGGAGGGCCTAAGGAACACCGGGGAGCTGTTTTTT.

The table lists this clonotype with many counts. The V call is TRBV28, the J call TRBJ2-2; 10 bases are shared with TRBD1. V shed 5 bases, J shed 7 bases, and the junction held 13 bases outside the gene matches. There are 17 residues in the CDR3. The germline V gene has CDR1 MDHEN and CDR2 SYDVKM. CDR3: CASSTLRSGTGDGELFF. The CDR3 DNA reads TGTGCCAGCAGTACACTACGATCCGGGACAGGGGACGGGGAGCTGTTTTTT.

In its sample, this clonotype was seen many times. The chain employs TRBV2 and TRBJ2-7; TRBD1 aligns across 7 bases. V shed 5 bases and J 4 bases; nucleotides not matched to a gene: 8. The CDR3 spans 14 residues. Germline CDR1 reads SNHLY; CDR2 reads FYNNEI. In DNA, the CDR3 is TGTGCCAGCAGTCGCCGACAGGGATTATACGAGCAGTACTTC. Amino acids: CASSRRQGLYEQYF.

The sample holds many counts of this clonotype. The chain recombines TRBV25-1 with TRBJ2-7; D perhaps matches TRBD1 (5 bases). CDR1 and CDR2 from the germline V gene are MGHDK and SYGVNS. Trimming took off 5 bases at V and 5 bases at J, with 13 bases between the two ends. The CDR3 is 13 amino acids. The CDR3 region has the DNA TGTGCCAGCAGTAGGACATCGGCTCACGAGCAGTACTTC. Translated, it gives CASSRTSAHEQYF.

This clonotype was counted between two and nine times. The CDR3 loop is CANRGLAKNNEQFF. The CDR3 DNA is TGTGCCAACAGGGGACTAGCGAAAAACAATGAGCAGTTCTTC. The chain couples TRBV2 to TRBJ2-1, with 10 bases identical to TRBD2. CDR3 length: 14 residues. Losses at the gene ends were 10 bases for V and 5 bases for J; bases not matched to a gene: 8. Germline values: CDR1 SNHLY, CDR2 FYNNEI. Using reference TRBV2 and TRBJ2-1 for the parts outside the CDR3, the full variable domain is EPEVTQTPSHQVTQMGQEVILRCVPISNHLYFYWYRQILGQKVEFLVSFYNNEISEKSEIFDDQFSVERPDGSNFTLKIRSTKLEDSAMYFCANRGLAKNNEQFFGPGTRLTVL.

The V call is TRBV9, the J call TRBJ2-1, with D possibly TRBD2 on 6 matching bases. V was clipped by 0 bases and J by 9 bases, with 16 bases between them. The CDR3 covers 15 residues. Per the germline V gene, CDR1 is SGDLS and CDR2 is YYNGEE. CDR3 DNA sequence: TGTGCCAGCAGCGTAGGGGACTTTAGGTTTAGTGAGCAGTTCTTC. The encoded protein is CASSVGDFRFSEQFF.

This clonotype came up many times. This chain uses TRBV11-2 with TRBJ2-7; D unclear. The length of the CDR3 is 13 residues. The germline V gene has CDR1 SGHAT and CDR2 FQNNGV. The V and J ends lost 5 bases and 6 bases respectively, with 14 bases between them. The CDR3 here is CASSLFRVPEQYF. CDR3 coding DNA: TGTGCCAGCAGCCTTTTCCGGGTCCCCGAGCAGTACTTC.

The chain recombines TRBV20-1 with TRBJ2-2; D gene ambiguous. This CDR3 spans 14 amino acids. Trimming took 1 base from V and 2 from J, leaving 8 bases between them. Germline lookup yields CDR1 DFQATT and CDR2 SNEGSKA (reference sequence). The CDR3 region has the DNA TGCAGTGCTAGAGGCTGGTCCAACACCGGGGAGCTGTTTTTT. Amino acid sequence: CSARGWSNTGELFF.

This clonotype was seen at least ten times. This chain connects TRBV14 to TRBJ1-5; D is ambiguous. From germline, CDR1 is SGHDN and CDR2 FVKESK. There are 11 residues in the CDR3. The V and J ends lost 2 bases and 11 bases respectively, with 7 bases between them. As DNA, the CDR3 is TGTGCCAGCAGCCAACGGCTAGCCCAGCATTTT. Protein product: CASSQRLAQHF.

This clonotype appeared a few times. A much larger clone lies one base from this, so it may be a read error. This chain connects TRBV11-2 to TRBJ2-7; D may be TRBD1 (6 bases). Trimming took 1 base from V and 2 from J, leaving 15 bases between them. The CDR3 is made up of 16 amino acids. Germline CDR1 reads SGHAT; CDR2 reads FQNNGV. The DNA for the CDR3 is TGTGCCAGCAGCTTAGCCAGGACAGCCAGCCCCTACGAGCAGTACTTC. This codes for CASSLARTASPYEQYF.

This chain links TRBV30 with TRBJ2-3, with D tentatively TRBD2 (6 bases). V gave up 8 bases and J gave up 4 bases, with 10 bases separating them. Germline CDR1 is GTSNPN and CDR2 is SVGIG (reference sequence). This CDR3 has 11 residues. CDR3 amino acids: CAARGADTQYF. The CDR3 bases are TGTGCCGCCCGCGGGGCAGATACGCAGTATTTT.

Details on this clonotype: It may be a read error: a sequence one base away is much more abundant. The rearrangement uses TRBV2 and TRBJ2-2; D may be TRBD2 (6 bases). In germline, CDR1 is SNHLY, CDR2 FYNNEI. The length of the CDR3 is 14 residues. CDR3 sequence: CASSASANTGELSF. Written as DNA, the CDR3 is TGTGCCAGCAGTGCTAGCGCGAACACCGGGGAGCTGTCTTTT.

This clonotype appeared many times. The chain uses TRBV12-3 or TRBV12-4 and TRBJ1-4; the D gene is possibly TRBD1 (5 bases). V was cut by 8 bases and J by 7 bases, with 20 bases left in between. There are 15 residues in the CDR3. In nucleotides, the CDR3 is TGTGCCAGCTCTCCGGGTGGGGGGGTTGCTGAAAAACTGTTTTTT. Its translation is CASSPGGGVAEKLFF.

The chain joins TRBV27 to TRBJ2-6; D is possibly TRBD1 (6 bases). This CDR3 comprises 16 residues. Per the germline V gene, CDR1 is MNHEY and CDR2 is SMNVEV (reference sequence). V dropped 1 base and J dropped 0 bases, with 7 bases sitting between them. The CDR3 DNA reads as TGTGCCAGCAGTTTATTACAGGGCTCTGGGGCCAACGTCCTGACTTTC. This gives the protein CASSLLQGSGANVLTF.